This T cell receptor (beta chain) was captured by sequencing in a study of blood T cell repertoires in COVID-19 (dated by TCRdb to the early 2020s). With regard to the full study: Samples covering the acute and convalescent phases of COVID-19 were provided by collaborators in the United States, Italy and Spain. The material from the prospective study consisted of cDNA or gDNA derived from T cells, B-cell-depleted T cells, or PBMCs. The dataset comprised deeply sampled blood TCRbeta repertoires from subjects exposed to, actively infected with, or recovered from COVID-19. A freely available public database, intended as a resource for researchers studying the immune response to SARS-CoV-2, is where the repertoires were released. Samples came from the ongoing ImmuneRACE study (first 160 participants) plus 1,254 subjects from 6 global collaborators. Sample metadata almost always included a de-identified subject ID, COVID-19 status, age in years and sex. Where HLA class I and class II types were available, the types were taken from metadata supplied by the sample provider, not from assay-based typing.

Each collaborating institution followed its own protocols to collect whole blood in K2EDTA tubes. For TCRbeta analysis, collaborators shipped samples in one of three forms: frozen whole blood, isolated PBMCs, or DNA extracted from either of those sample types. TCRbeta CDR3 regions were amplified from genomic DNA by means of the immunoSEQ Assay, a bias-controlled multiplex PCR. The authors' pipeline ran thus. The number of nucleated cells in each sample was estimated from the amplification of reference gene primers within the assay. Sequence reads were collapsed and filtered to measure the absolute abundance of every unique TCRbeta CDR3 rearrangement. For each sample, productive Simpson clonality was calculated as the square root of Simpson's diversity index over productive rearrangements. The table comes from immuneACCESS by way of TCRdb, which keeps in-frame sequences with V and J called. Part of the clones is missing from these tables; in studies checked, under half for an unresolved V gene and the rest for unknown reasons. From that table come the V and J calls and clone size; the DNA was used to work out D and trimming. Across this sample there are some 100,000 clones, with approximately 89% seen only once. Approximately 5.6% of the sample belongs to the ten largest clones.

Findings and caveats that apply to the study as a whole: The quantity of clinical and demographic metadata differed by source and by participant and was supplied without curation.

Notes on this clone: Its antigen target is currently unknown. There are no base qualities to consult, and no much larger clone falls within one base.

The TCR sequence derives from a woman older than 75 with active COVID-19. Sequencing input: peripheral blood.

The CDR3 has the sequence CASSVGPGLGTEAFF. The DNA is as follows: TGTGCCAGCAGCGTAGGCCCGGGTTTAGGCACTGAAGCTTTCTTT. This receptor chain uses TRBV9 and TRBJ1-1; no D segment can be confidently identified. CDR1 and CDR2 are drawn from the germline V gene: SGDLS, YYNGEE. Its CDR3 holds 15 amino acids, cysteine through phenylalanine. The only DNA kept is the CDR3, 45 bases in frame from the first base. V is clipped by 0 bases and J by 4 bases, and the sequence between their germline boundaries is 13 bases long. Supplemented by the reference TRBV9 and TRBJ1-1 proteins around the CDR3, the complete variable domain is DSGVTQTPKHLITATGQRVTLRCSPRSGDLSVYWYQQSLDQGLQFLIQYYNGEERAKGNILERFSAQQFPDLHSELNLSSLELGDSALYFCASSVGPGLGTEAFFGQGTRLTVV.